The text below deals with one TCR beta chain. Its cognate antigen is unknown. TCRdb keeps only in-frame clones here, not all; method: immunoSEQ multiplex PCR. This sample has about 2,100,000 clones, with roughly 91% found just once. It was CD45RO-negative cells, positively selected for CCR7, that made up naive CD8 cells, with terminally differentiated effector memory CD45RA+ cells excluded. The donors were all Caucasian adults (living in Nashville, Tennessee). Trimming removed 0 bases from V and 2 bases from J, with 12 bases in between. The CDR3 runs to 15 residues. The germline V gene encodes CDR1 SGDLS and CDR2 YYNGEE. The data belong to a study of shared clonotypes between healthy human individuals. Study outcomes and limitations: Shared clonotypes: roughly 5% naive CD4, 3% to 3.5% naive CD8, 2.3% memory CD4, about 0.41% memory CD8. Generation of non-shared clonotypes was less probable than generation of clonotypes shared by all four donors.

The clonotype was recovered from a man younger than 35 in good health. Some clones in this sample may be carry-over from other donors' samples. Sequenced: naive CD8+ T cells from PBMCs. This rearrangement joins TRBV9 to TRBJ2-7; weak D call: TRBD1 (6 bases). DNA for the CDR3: TGTGCCAGCAGCGTAGGATGGGGGCAGACCTACGAGCAGTACTTC. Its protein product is CASSVGWGQTYEQYF.